These T cell receptor beta chains were read from a single sample in a study of monozygotic twins with inflammatory bowel disease. Reprocessing the 5' RACE reads, TCRdb reports a single entry for every CDR3 protein and omits DNA. This table holds about 300,000 distinct CDR3 sequences. The sample consisted of blood. These TCRs come from a human donor with ulcerative colitis or Crohn's disease, or a healthy co-twin of an affected twin (not recorded which). Each CDR3 is given with its conserved first and last residue.

V	J	CDR3
TRBV14	TRBJ2-2	CASSHFGGSNTGELFF
TRBV7-3	TRBJ2-1	CASSEKGQDIIGHEQFF
TRBV12-3/TRBV12-4	TRBJ1-1	CASSLRGRHTEAFF
TRBV9	TRBJ2-2	CASSVGQGMVGELFF
TRBV7-2	TRBJ2-7	CASSPSARVSYEQYF
TRBV4-3	TRBJ2-7	CASSQEGPSESSYEQYF
TRBV24-1	TRBJ2-4	CATSDVGSGDIQYF
TRBV20-1	TRBJ2-7	CSASGPSESYEQYF
TRBV7-2	TRBJ2-2	CASSLVTGGPGIGELFF
TRBV18	TRBJ1-1	CASSPPGTGQAFF
TRBV9	TRBJ1-2	CASSEQTTLPTYGYTF
TRBV12-3/TRBV12-4	TRBJ2-7	CASRPGLPGSYEQYF
TRBV7-8	TRBJ2-3	CASSLEELPDTQYF
TRBV15	TRBJ1-6	CATTRGRDSPLHF
TRBV5-1	TRBJ1-4	CASSLALGNQGEKLFF
TRBV6-4	TRBJ1-2	CASRGNYGYTF
TRBV6-1	TRBJ2-1	CASSGPTGGPYNEQFF
TRBV7-2	TRBJ2-7	CASTSGTGGTYEQYF
TRBV13	TRBJ2-1	CASSWDRGDEQFF
TRBV27	TRBJ2-4	CASSLLTGGTIQYF
TRBV20-1	TRBJ2-1	CSAPRPSNEQFF
TRBV5-1	TRBJ2-7	CASSLGQPSYEQYF
TRBV7-2	TRBJ2-7	CASSSSGGDEQYF
TRBV24-1	TRBJ2-2	CATSDFGTGNTGELFF
TRBV12-3/TRBV12-4	TRBJ2-5	CASSSTGLETQYF
TRBV29-1	TRBJ2-4	CSAGAGAAKNIQYF
TRBV7-2	TRBJ2-3	CASSQLASDTQYF
TRBV4-3	TRBJ2-1	CASSQPGTSSHNEQFF
TRBV5-1	TRBJ2-1	CASNLAGGYNEQFF
TRBV5-6	TRBJ2-1	CASSRGQDRGDGEQFF
TRBV4-3	TRBJ2-3	CASSHVGATSTDTQYF
TRBV5-1	TRBJ2-1	CASSLFRSYNEQFF
TRBV9	TRBJ2-4	CASSVVPAGIQYF
TRBV12-3/TRBV12-4	TRBJ1-5	CASSLGISSNQPQHF
TRBV28	TRBJ1-5	CASNRGTAHNQPQHF
TRBV7-8	TRBJ2-1	CASSLGGAGGYNEQFF
TRBV10-3	TRBJ2-4	CAISDRGRRDGAKNIQYF
TRBV7-9	TRBJ2-7	CASSLAKGAGVGDEQYF
TRBV20-1	TRBJ1-1	CSAIRRHRTEAFF
TRBV27	TRBJ1-1	CASSGARGRNSEAFF